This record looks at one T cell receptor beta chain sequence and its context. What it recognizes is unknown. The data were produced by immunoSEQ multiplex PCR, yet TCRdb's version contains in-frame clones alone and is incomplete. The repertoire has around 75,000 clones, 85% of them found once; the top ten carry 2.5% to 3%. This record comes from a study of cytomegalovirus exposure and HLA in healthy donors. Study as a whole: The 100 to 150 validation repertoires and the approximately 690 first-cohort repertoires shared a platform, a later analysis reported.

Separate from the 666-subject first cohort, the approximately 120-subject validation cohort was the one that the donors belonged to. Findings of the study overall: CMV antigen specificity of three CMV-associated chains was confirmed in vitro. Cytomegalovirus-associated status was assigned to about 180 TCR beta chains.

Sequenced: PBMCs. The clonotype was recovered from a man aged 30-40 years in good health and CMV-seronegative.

CDR3 in amino acids: CASSPILGEGRKGSYRQKLFF. In nucleotides, the CDR3 is TGCGCCAGCAGCCCTATTTTGGGAGAGGGCCGAAAGGGTTCATATCGGCAAAAACTGTTTTTT. This chain uses TRBV4-1 with TRBJ1-4; D uncertain. The CDR3 runs 21 residues. Trimming removed 4 bases at V and 9 bases at J, with 36 bases between. Germline V gene sequence: CDR1 MGHRA, CDR2 YSYEKL.